This T cell receptor (beta chain) was identified in a study of blood T cell repertoires in COVID-19. As for the study in general: COVID-19 samples from acute and convalescent phases originated in the United States, Italy and Spain. Nucleic acid was either cDNA or gDNA, and it came from T cells, B-cell-depleted T cells, or PBMCs.

Under the authors' procedure: Amplification of reference gene primers provided the estimated nucleated cell counts. Measured with immunoSEQ multiplex PCR; TCRdb has only the in-frame clones, and not every one. The V and J calls and clone size are taken from that table; D and trimming were inferred from the DNA. This sample has some 120,000 clones, with around four fifths found just once. This clone appeared a single time. There are 13 residues in the CDR3. In germline, CDR1 is LGHNA, CDR2 YSLEER. With 0 bases removed from V and 2 bases from J, the gap between germline ends came to 2 bases. This TCR was sampled from a young man with acute or convalescent COVID-19. Sequences were obtained from peripheral blood. The V call is TRBV4-3, the J call TRBJ1-5; no clear D. The CDR3 sequence: CASSQDGNQPQHF. CDR3 bases: TGCGCCAGCAGCCAAGACGGCAATCAGCCCCAGCATTTT.